The sequence of this T cell receptor beta chain was determined in a study of OX40 agonist ivuxolimab in advanced cancers. For the wider study: Ivuxolimab was an agonistic, fully human IgG2 monoclonal antibody directed against OX40 (CD134), a costimulatory receptor. Prior anti-PD-1, anti-PD-L1 or anti-CTLA-4 therapy was permitted, and about two fifths of dose-escalation patients had received checkpoint inhibitors. Intravenous ivuxolimab was administered to patients every 2 weeks at six dose levels: 0.01, 0.1, 0.3, 1.5, 3 and 10 mg/kg. In the dose-escalation cohort, 82.7% of patients were male, and the mean age was about 55 years, with a range of 23 to 79. Three dose-escalation patients achieved partial responses, one with hepatocellular carcinoma and two with cutaneous melanoma. Of the roughly 52 dose-escalation patients, hepatocellular carcinoma was present in roughly 19, melanoma in around 15, renal cell carcinoma in 9 and head and neck cancer in 9. Peripheral TCRbeta sequencing was intended to test whether TCR sequence diversity was altered and clonal T-cell expansion was caused by ivuxolimab. The paper describes the monotherapy dose-escalation part (N ≈ 52 patients) of the phase I trial of ivuxolimab. Paper-wide results and their limitations: In the 0.1-3.0 mg/kg groups, partial responders were among the patients with the lowest normalized peripheral clonal expansion, particularly in CD8+ T cells. Clonal expansion of both CD4+ and CD8+ blood T cells was observed from baseline to week 6 at doses 0.1 to 3.0 mg/kg. After ivuxolimab, CD8+ T cells had more expanded clones than CD4+ T cells on average. Low levels of normalized T-cell clonal expansion were also seen in some patients who did not respond. The antigen specificity of the peripheral T cells that underwent clonal expansion was not determined.

Genomic DNA was extracted from sorted cells for sequencing of the TCRbeta CDR3 region. TCRbeta CDR3 regions were sequenced using the immunoSEQ Assay. The source is immuneACCESS, and TCRdb retained only in-frame sequences with V and J called. Part of the clones is not carried over; for the studies checked, unresolved V genes explain less than half of this, and the remainder is unexplained. The sample contains roughly 50,000 clones, about 90% of them found a single time. The ten biggest clones cover more than 6.5% of the sample. Deletion took 5 bases off V and 9 bases off J, with a span of 5 bases between the germline ends. CDR1 and CDR2 are read off the germline V gene as MNHEY and SVGAGI. The CDR3 goes from the cysteine to the phenylalanine over 11 residues. Just CDR3 DNA is preserved here, 33 bases in frame from base 1. The trial excluded patients who had a history of autoimmune disease or were on systemic immunosuppression. In every dose cohort, peripheral blood was drawn for TCR sequencing at baseline, cycle 4 day 1, and cycle 7 day 1. Samples were obtained from an open-label, multicenter, first-in-human phase I dose-escalation trial of ivuxolimab. Adults with locally advanced or metastatic head and neck squamous cell, hepatocellular, melanoma or renal cell carcinoma were enrolled in the trial. Before TCR sequencing, CD4+ T cells and CD8+ T cells from peripheral blood were sorted into separate populations.

In regard to this clone: Its antigen remains unidentified. No base qualities exist here, and no much larger clone lies one base off it.

This clonotype was sampled from an adult with an advanced solid tumor such as melanoma, head and neck, liver or kidney cancer. This chain is built from TRBV6-5 and TRBJ1-6; a confident D gene designation cannot be given. This specimen consisted of CD4+ or CD8+ T cells sorted from blood, obtained in a trial of the OX40 agonist ivuxolimab. CDR3 reads: CASSDGSPLHF. The DNA sequence reads TGTGCCAGCAGTGACGGTTCACCCCTCCACTTT.